The subject of this entry is one T cell receptor (beta chain). Sequencing was performed with immunoSEQ multiplex PCR; in TCRdb, only in-frame clones are kept and a portion is missing. Here the sample spans 50,000 to 60,000 clones, about 83% being singletons. The sample originates from a study of identifying expanded T cells in peripheral blood. Germline V gives CDR1 SGHTA, CDR2 FQGNSA. The CDR3 sequence is 13 residues long. Trimming stripped 5 bases from V and 5 bases from J, with 12 bases between. Sequencing was carried out using blood. The V call is TRBV7-2, the J call TRBJ2-5; no clear D gene. This sequence originates from a person between 18 and 75 years old in good health. CDR3 region: CASSTQPGETQYF. The CDR3 nucleotides read TGTGCCAGCAGCACCCAGCCCGGGGAGACCCAGTACTTC.